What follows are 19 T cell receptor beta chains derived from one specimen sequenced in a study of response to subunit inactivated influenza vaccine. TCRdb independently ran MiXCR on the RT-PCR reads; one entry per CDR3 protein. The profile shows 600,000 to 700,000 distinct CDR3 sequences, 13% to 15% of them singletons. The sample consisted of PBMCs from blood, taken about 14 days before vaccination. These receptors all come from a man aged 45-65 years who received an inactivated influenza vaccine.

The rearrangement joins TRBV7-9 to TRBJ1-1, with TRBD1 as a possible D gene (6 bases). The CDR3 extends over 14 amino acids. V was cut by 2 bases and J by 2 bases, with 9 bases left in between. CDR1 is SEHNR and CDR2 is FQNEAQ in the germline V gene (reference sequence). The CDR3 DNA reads TGTGCCAGCAGCTTACAGGGGATAAACACTGAAGCTTTCTTT. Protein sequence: CASSLQGINTEAFF.

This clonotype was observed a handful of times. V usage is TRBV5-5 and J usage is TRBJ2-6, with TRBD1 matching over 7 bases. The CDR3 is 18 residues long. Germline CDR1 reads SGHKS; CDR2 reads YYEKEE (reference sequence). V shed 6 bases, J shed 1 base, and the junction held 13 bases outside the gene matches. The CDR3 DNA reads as TGTGCCAGCACCTTCGTCGAGACAGGGCCTTCTGGGGCCAACGTCCTGACTTTC. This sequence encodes CASTFVETGPSGANVLTF. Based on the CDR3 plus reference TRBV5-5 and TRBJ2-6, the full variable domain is DAGVTQSPTHLIKTRGQQVTLRCSPISGHKSVSWYQQVLGQGPQFIFQYYEKEERGRGNFPDRFSARQFPNYSSELNVNALLLGDSALYLCASTFVETGPSGANVLTFGAGSRLTVL.

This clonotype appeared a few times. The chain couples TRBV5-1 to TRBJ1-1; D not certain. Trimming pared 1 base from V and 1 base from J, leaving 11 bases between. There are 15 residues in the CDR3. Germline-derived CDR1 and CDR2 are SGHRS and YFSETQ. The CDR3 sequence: CASSLLSPRNTEAFF. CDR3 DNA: TGCGCCAGCAGCTTGCTGAGCCCAAGGAACACTGAAGCTTTCTTT.

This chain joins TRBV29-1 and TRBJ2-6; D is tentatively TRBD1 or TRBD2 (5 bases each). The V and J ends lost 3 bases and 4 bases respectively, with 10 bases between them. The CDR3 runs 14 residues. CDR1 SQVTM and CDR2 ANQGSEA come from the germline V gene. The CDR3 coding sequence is TGCAGCGTTGAGAGAGGGGAAGGGGCCAACGTCCTGACTTTC. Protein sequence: CSVERGEGANVLTF.

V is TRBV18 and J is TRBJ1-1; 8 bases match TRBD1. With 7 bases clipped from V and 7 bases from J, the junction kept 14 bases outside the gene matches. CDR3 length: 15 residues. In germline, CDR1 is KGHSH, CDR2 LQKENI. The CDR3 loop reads CASLIYRGGKNEAFF. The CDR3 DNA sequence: TGTGCCAGCTTAATTTACAGGGGGGGCAAAAATGAAGCTTTCTTT.

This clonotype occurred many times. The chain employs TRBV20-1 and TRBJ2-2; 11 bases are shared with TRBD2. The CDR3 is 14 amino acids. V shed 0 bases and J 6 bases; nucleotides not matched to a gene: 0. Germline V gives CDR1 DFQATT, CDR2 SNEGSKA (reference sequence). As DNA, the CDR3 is TGCAGTGCTAGAGAACTAGCGGGGGCCGGGGAGCTGTTTTTT. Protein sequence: CSARELAGAGELFF.

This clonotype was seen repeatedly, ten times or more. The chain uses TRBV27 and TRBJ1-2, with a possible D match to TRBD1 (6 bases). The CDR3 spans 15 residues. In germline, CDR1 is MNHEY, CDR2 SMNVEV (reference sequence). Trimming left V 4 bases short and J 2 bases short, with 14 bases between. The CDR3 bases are TGTGCCAGCAGTTCCTCCGGTCAGGGGAACTATGGCTACACCTTC. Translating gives CASSSSGQGNYGYTF.

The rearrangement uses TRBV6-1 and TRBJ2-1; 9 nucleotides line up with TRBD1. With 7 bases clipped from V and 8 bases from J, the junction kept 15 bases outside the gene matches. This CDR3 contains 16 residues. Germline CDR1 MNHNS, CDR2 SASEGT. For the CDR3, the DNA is TGTGCCAGCACCAGGACACGGGACAGGGTCGGTCATGAGCAGTTCTTC. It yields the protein CASTRTRDRVGHEQFF.

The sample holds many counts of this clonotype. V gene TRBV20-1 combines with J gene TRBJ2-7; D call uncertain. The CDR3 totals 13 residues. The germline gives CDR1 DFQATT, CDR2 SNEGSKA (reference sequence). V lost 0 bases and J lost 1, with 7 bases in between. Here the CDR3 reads CSAREPGSYEQYF. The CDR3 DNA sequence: TGCAGTGCTAGAGAACCAGGTTCCTACGAGCAGTACTTC.

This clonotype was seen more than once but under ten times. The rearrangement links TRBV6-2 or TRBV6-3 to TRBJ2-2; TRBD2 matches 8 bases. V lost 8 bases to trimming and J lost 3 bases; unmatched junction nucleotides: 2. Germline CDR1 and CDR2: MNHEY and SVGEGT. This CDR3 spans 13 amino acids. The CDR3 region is CASGTRHTGELFF. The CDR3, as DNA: TGTGCCAGCGGGACTAGGCACACCGGGGAGCTGTTTTTT.

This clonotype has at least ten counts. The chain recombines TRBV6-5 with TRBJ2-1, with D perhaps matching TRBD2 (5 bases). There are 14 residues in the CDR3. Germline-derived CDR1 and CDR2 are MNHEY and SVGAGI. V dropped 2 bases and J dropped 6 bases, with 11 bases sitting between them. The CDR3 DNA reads TGTGCCAGCAGTTACACGGCAGGAGGCAATGAGCAGTTCTTC. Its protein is CASSYTAGGNEQFF.

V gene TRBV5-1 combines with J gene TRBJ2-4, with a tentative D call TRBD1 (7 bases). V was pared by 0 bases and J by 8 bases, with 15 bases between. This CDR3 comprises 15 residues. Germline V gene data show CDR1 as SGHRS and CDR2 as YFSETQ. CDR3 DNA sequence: TGCGCCAGCAGCTTGGTCGGAGGGGGCAGCCACATTCAGTACTTC. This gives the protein CASSLVGGGSHIQYF.

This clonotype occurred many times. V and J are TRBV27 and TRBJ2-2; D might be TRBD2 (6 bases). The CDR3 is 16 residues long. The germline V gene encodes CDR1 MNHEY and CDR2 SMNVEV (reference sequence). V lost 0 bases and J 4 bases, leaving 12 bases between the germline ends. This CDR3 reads CASSLSPGRGTGELFF. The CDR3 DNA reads TGTGCCAGCAGTTTATCCCCCGGGAGAGGCACCGGGGAGCTGTTTTTT.

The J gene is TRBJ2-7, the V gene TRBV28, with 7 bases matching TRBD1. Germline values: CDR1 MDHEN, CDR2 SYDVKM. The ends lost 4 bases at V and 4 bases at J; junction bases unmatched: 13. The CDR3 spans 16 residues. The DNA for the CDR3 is TGTGCCAGCAGTTCCCAGTGGACAGGCCGAGGATACGAGCAGTACTTC. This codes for CASSSQWTGRGYEQYF.

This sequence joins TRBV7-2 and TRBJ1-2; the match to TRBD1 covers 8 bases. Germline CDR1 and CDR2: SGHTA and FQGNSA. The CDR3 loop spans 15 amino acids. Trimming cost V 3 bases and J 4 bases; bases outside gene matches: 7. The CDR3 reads CASSFRDRSSYGYTF. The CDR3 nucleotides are TGTGCCAGCAGCTTCCGGGACAGGAGTAGCTATGGCTACACCTTC.

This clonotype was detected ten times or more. CDR3 in DNA: TGCAGTGCTATCCCAACCACAGGGAAGGGAAGCACAGATACGCAGTATTTT. It is translated as CSAIPTTGKGSTDTQYF. The chain joins TRBV20-1 to TRBJ2-3, with D perhaps matching TRBD1 (6 bases). The germline V gene has CDR1 DFQATT and CDR2 SNEGSKA (reference sequence). There are 17 residues in the CDR3. V lost 4 bases and J lost 0, with 20 bases in between.

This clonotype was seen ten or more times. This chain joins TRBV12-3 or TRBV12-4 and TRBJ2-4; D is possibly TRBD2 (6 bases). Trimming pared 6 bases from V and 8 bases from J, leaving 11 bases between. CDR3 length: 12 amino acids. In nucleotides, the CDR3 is TGTGCCAGCAGCCCAGGGAGGTACATTCAGTACTTC. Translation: CASSPGRYIQYF.

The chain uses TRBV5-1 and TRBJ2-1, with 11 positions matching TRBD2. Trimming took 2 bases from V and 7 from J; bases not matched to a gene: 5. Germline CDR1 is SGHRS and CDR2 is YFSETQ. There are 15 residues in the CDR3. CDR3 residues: CASSLTSGSWNEQFF. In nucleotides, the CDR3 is TGCGCCAGCAGCTTAACTAGCGGGAGCTGGAATGAGCAGTTCTTC.

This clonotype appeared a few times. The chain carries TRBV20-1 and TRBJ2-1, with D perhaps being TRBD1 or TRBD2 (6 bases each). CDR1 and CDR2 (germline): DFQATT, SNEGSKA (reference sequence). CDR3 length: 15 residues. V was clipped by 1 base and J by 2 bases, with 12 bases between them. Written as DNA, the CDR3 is TGCAGTGCTAGAGCCCTGGAGGGGGCCTACAATGAGCAGTTCTTC. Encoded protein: CSARALEGAYNEQFF.